A selection of T cell receptor beta chains follows, all from one sample in a study of technical replicates of blood from a handful of donors. Clones were read by immunoSEQ multiplex PCR, and TCRdb kept only the in-frame ones, dropping some. Of about 56,000 clones in the sample, about 94% are singletons; the top ten hold 4.2%. The sequenced sample consisted of PBMCs. These receptors originate from a human donor in good health. Some clones in this sample may be carry-over from other donors' samples. Each CDR3 is given with its conserved first and last residue. The D gene is left open where the match is weak. Clone size is stated in some rows and not others, as once, few, many or a class when expanded.

d_gene: NA
j_gene: TRBJ1-2
v_gene: TRBV7-9
abundance: NA
CDR3nt: TGTGCCAGCAGCTTCCCAGGGGTTCTGGGCTACACCTTC
CDR3aa: CASSFPGVLGYTF

d_gene: NA
j_gene: TRBJ2-7
v_gene: TRBV4-2
abundance: NA
CDR3nt: TGTGCCAGCAGCCGAAATATGGGACAACAGAGGGACGAGCAGTACTTC
CDR3aa: CASSRNMGQQRDEQYF

d_gene: NA
j_gene: TRBJ1-4
v_gene: TRBV7-9
abundance: NA
CDR3nt: TGTGCCAGCAGCCTTTACAGGCCTTTTGCAACTAATGAAAAACTGTTTTTT
CDR3aa: CASSLYRPFATNEKLFF

d_gene: TRBD1
j_gene: TRBJ1-5
v_gene: TRBV7-8
abundance: NA
CDR3nt: TGTGCCAGCAGCGGTGGGGGACAGAATAGCAATCAGCCCCAGCATTTT
CDR3aa: CASSGGGQNSNQPQHF

d_gene: TRBD2
j_gene: TRBJ2-6
v_gene: TRBV29-1
abundance: NA
CDR3nt: TGCAGCGTTCTTAGCGGGAGCGGCAAAAGTACCAACGTCCTGACTTTC
CDR3aa: CSVLSGSGKSTNVLTF

d_gene: TRBD1
j_gene: TRBJ1-5
v_gene: TRBV4-1
abundance: NA
CDR3nt: TGCGCCAGCAGCCAAGTGGGACAGGGTAATCAGCCCCAGCATTTT
CDR3aa: CASSQVGQGNQPQHF

d_gene: TRBD2
j_gene: TRBJ2-7
v_gene: TRBV11-2
abundance: NA
CDR3nt: TGTGCCAGCAGCAGCCTCCGAGGTAGCGGGATCTCCTACGAGCAGTACTTC
CDR3aa: CASSSLRGSGISYEQYF

d_gene: NA
j_gene: TRBJ2-3
v_gene: TRBV9
abundance: NA
CDR3nt: TGTGCCAGCAGCATAAGGGGCGCCCAGACAGATACGCAGTATTTT
CDR3aa: CASSIRGAQTDTQYF

d_gene: NA
j_gene: TRBJ2-2
v_gene: TRBV7-3
abundance: NA
CDR3nt: TGTGCCAGCAGAGATCCGGGACAAGGGAACACCGGGGAGCTGTTTTTT
CDR3aa: CASRDPGQGNTGELFF

d_gene: NA
j_gene: TRBJ2-2
v_gene: TRBV2
abundance: NA
CDR3nt: TGTGCCAGCAAGAGAGGGGGCACCGGGGAGCTGTTTTTT
CDR3aa: CASKRGGTGELFF

d_gene: NA
j_gene: TRBJ1-5
v_gene: TRBV21-1
abundance: NA
CDR3nt: TGTGCCAGCAGCGCCCCTGCGGTAGGGGGCGGTCAGCCCCAGCATTTT
CDR3aa: CASSAPAVGGGQPQHF

d_gene: NA
j_gene: TRBJ1-2
v_gene: TRBV5-5
abundance: NA
CDR3nt: TGTGCCAGCACCCCCCAGGGCTACTATGGCTACACCTTC
CDR3aa: CASTPQGYYGYTF

d_gene: NA
j_gene: TRBJ1-2
v_gene: TRBV6-5
abundance: NA
CDR3nt: TGTGCCAGCAGTTACCGGTCTGGAGCTAACTATGGCTACACCTTC
CDR3aa: CASSYRSGANYGYTF

d_gene: NA
j_gene: TRBJ1-1
v_gene: TRBV29-1
abundance: NA
CDR3nt: TGCAGCGTTGGAGGACAGCTGAACACTGAAGCTTTCTTT
CDR3aa: CSVGGQLNTEAFF

d_gene: TRBD2
j_gene: TRBJ2-1
v_gene: TRBV2
abundance: NA
CDR3nt: TGTGCCAGCAGGGAAGGACTAGCGCTCTTC
CDR3aa: CASREGLALF

d_gene: TRBD2
j_gene: TRBJ2-5
v_gene: TRBV19
abundance: NA
CDR3nt: TGTGCCACGAGAAGCGGGAGGGGCGGGGAGACCCAGTACTTC
CDR3aa: CATRSGRGGETQYF

d_gene: NA
j_gene: TRBJ2-7
v_gene: TRBV23-1
abundance: once
CDR3nt: TGCGCCAGCAGTCAGTTACACAGGGAGCCCCACGAGCAGTACTTC
CDR3aa: CASSQLHREPHEQYF

d_gene: NA
j_gene: TRBJ2-1
v_gene: TRBV5-1
abundance: NA
CDR3nt: TGCGCCAGCAGCTTGGCTAGCTCCTACAATGAGCAGTTCTTC
CDR3aa: CASSLASSYNEQFF

d_gene: NA
j_gene: TRBJ2-3
v_gene: TRBV6-5
abundance: NA
CDR3nt: TGTGCCAGCAGCGAAAGGGGGTCGCGCACAGATACGCAGTATTTT
CDR3aa: CASSERGSRTDTQYF

d_gene: NA
j_gene: TRBJ1-4
v_gene: TRBV9
abundance: once
CDR3nt: TGTGCCAGCAGCGTAGACAGCGGGCGTAGCGAAAAACTGTTTTTT
CDR3aa: CASSVDSGRSEKLFF

d_gene: TRBD1
j_gene: TRBJ1-1
v_gene: TRBV6-5
abundance: NA
CDR3nt: TGTGCCAGCAGCCGGACAGGGTCGGCTGAAGCTTTCTTT
CDR3aa: CASSRTGSAEAFF

d_gene: NA
j_gene: TRBJ2-1
v_gene: TRBV7-3
abundance: NA
CDR3nt: TGTGCCAGCAGTTTAAACTGGGGGGATGAGCAGTTCTTC
CDR3aa: CASSLNWGDEQFF

d_gene: TRBD1
j_gene: TRBJ1-4
v_gene: TRBV2
abundance: NA
CDR3nt: TGTGCCAGCAGTGTTGAAGGGACAGGGAATGAAAAACTGTTTTTT
CDR3aa: CASSVEGTGNEKLFF

d_gene: TRBD2
j_gene: TRBJ2-1
v_gene: TRBV30
abundance: once
CDR3nt: TGTGCCTGTCCTCGTCGGGAGGGCCACGGAAATGAGCAGTTCTTC
CDR3aa: CACPRREGHGNEQFF

d_gene: NA
j_gene: TRBJ1-1
v_gene: TRBV2
abundance: NA
CDR3nt: TGTGCCAGCAGTGAAGCGCGCGGAGGCCGGAACACTGAAGCTTTCTTT
CDR3aa: CASSEARGGRNTEAFF

d_gene: NA
j_gene: TRBJ1-1
v_gene: TRBV5-1
abundance: NA
CDR3nt: TGCGCCAGCAGCTTCGACAGCATGAACACTGAAGCTTTCTTT
CDR3aa: CASSFDSMNTEAFF

d_gene: TRBD1
j_gene: TRBJ1-5
v_gene: TRBV9
abundance: NA
CDR3nt: TGTGCCAGCAGCGTAGTAACCGGGACAGGGGTTCGCCAGCCCCAGCATTTT
CDR3aa: CASSVVTGTGVRQPQHF

d_gene: TRBD2
j_gene: TRBJ2-1
v_gene: TRBV5-6
abundance: NA
CDR3nt: TGTGCCAGCTCTCGTAGGACTAGCGGGATAGTCTCCTACAATGAGCAGTTCTTC
CDR3aa: CASSRRTSGIVSYNEQFF

d_gene: NA
j_gene: TRBJ2-5
v_gene: TRBV7-9
abundance: NA
CDR3nt: TGTGCCACGGAGGCTAGCTTCCAAGAGACCCAGTACTTC
CDR3aa: CATEASFQETQYF